The 26 T cell receptor beta chains given below trace back to one sample, sequenced in a study of blood T cells in healthy people across ages (dated by TCRdb to the mid-2010s). Libraries were constructed by 5' RACE. For sequencing, an Illumina HiSeq 2500 was employed. A second 7 to 11 cycle PCR used a sample-barcoded 5' primer and a J-beta primer mix. TCRdb reprocessed the public reads (quality trimming at Q25 with fastp, clone calling with MiXCR) and kept in-frame beta chains. Here each entry gathers all rows of one CDR3 protein and keeps the most common genes and DNA. In this sample the table shows over 750,000 distinct CDR3 sequences, roughly 25% of which occur a single time. The ten largest clones take up roughly 9% of the sample. In addition, the sample was reused for a study of T cells of mothers and their children.

Sample: blood. These receptors were collected from a boy aged 5-17 years in good health.

The sample holds a few counts of this clonotype. This rearrangement joins TRBV24-1 to TRBJ1-2, with TRBD1 matching over 7 bases. CDR1 and CDR2 from the germline V gene are KGHDR and SFDVKD. This CDR3 contains 14 residues. J lost 6 bases, V lost 3 bases, and 6 bases had no gene match. In nucleotides, the CDR3 is TGTGCCACCAGTGATCCCCTTGACAGGGATGGCTACACCTTC. Translation gives CATSDPLDRDGYTF.

The V and J genes are TRBV20-1 and TRBJ1-1; D may be TRBD1 (5 bases). CDR3 length equals 10 residues. The germline V gene encodes CDR1 DFQATT and CDR2 SNEGSKA (reference sequence). V gave up 4 bases and J gave up 11 bases, with 11 bases separating them. CDR3 nucleotides: TGCAGTGCTAAGGGGCCCTTCGCTTTCTTT. It yields the protein CSAKGPFAFF.

The chain uses TRBV20-1 and TRBJ2-5, with D possibly TRBD2 on 6 matching bases. The J call is doubtful: the DNA matches TRBJ2-1 better. This CDR3 is built from 15 residues. Germline V gene data show CDR1 as DFQATT and CDR2 as SNEGSKA (reference sequence). CDR3 DNA sequence: TGCAGTGCTAGAGACGTGGGAGGTCCAGGGAATGAGCAGTTCTTC. It codes for CSARDVGGPGNEQFF.

V gene TRBV5-1 combines with J gene TRBJ2-2; D gene ambiguous. Trimming shortened V by 0 bases and J by 3 bases, and 6 bases separated the two germline ends. The CDR3 has 14 residues. Germline CDR1 SGHRS, CDR2 YFSETQ. Written as DNA, the CDR3 is TGCGCCAGCAGCTTGGCTGTGGACACCGGGGAGCTGTTTTTT. Translation: CASSLAVDTGELFF. Drawing the rest from reference TRBV5-1 and TRBJ2-2, the complete variable domain is KAGVTQTPRYLIKTRGQQVTLSCSPISGHRSVSWYQQTPGQGLQFLFEYFSETQRNKGNFPGRFSGRQFSNSRSEMNVSTLELGDSALYLCASSLAVDTGELFFGEGSRLTVL.

In this sample, this clonotype turned up a few times. V is TRBV12-3 or TRBV12-4 and J is TRBJ2-7; no definite D call. V shed 5 bases and J shed 3 bases, with 14 bases lying between them. The CDR3 totals 14 residues. The CDR3 coding sequence is TGTGCCAGCAGTCACACGGACGGATACTACGAGCAGTACTTC. Protein: CASSHTDGYYEQYF.

V gene TRBV7-2 combines with J gene TRBJ1-6; D unresolved. The V end was cut by 1 base, the J end by 5 bases, with 18 bases between. Per the germline V gene, CDR1 is SGHTA and CDR2 is FQGNSA. CDR3 size: 18 residues. The CDR3 DNA sequence: TGTGCCAGCAGCTTAGGGGTGGGATGGGGAGAACATAATTCACCCCTCCACTTT. Translated: CASSLGVGWGEHNSPLHF. The variable domain in full, with the rest retrieved from reference TRBV7-2 and TRBJ1-6, is GAGVSQSPSNKVTEKGKDVELRCDPISGHTALYWYRQSLGQGLEFLIYFQGNSAPDKSGLPSDRFSAERTGGSVSTLTIQRTQQEDSAVYLCASSLGVGWGEHNSPLHFGNGTRLTVT.

J is TRBJ1-5 and V is TRBV19; D is perhaps TRBD1 (5 bases). V was pared by 9 bases and J by 0 bases, with 9 bases between. There are 13 residues in the CDR3. Germline assignment: CDR1 LNHDA and CDR2 SQIVND (reference sequence). CDR3 amino acids: CASMGGSNQPQHF. In DNA, the CDR3 is TGTGCCAGCATGGGGGGTAGCAATCAGCCCCAGCATTTT.

This sequence joins TRBV29-1 and TRBJ2-7, with 9 positions matching TRBD1. V was clipped by 5 bases and J by 3 bases; unmatched bases: 2. Germline V CDR1 and CDR2: SQVTM, ANQGSEA. This CDR3 region has 12 residues. The CDR3 nucleotides are TGCAGCGTTTCGACAGGGGGCTACGAGCAGTACTTC. This translates into CSVSTGGYEQYF.

This clonotype appeared a few times. The rearrangement uses TRBV10-3 and TRBJ2-7, with a weak D call TRBD2 (6 bases). Germline V gives CDR1 ENHRY, CDR2 SYGVKD. This CDR3 is 12 amino acids long. V was shortened by 4 bases and J by 5 bases, with 9 bases between the two germline ends. Written as DNA, the CDR3 is TGTGCCATCAGTGCGGGGGAAGACGAGCAGTACTTC. Translation: CAISAGEDEQYF.

CDR3 coding DNA: TGCGCCAGCAGCCCTGGGCAGGGGGCGAATTCACCCCTCCACTTT. Protein: CASSPGQGANSPLHF. The V call is TRBV5-1, the J call TRBJ1-6; 8 bases agree with TRBD1. The V and J ends lost 4 bases and 7 bases, in that order; junction bases with no gene match: 7. This CDR3 has 15 residues. Germline V gene lookup returns CDR1 SGHRS and CDR2 YFSETQ.

This clonotype was detected many times. The chain combines TRBV2 with TRBJ1-2; unclear D gene. The V end lost 1 base, the J end lost 1 base, and 7 bases lay between the germline ends. This CDR3 is 14 amino acids long. The germline gives CDR1 SNHLY, CDR2 FYNNEI. The CDR3, as DNA: TGTGCCAGCAGTGAAGGAGGCAGTAACTATGGCTACACCTTC. Amino acids: CASSEGGSNYGYTF.

Notes on this clonotype: Compared with germline, one end of the junction differs, possibly owing to a read error. The genes are TRBV5-1 and TRBJ2-3; the D gene is possibly TRBD2 (6 bases). The germline V gene has CDR1 SGHRS and CDR2 YFSETQ. This CDR3 spans 14 amino acids. For the CDR3, the DNA is TGCGCCAGCAGCTTCGGTAGCGGCCCAGATATGCAGTATTTT. It encodes CASSFGSGPDMQYF.

The rearrangement links TRBV28 to TRBJ1-4, with D possibly being TRBD1 (6 bases). The length of the CDR3 is 16 residues. The germline V gene encodes CDR1 MDHEN and CDR2 SYDVKM. Trimming pared 6 bases from V and 5 bases from J, leaving 19 bases between. The CDR3 sequence is CASSRRREGGNEKLFF. CDR3 sequence (DNA): TGTGCCAGCAGCCGGAGGAGGGAAGGGGGAAATGAAAAACTGTTTTTT.

This clonotype appeared a single time. This rearrangement joins TRBV4-3 to TRBJ2-7; the match to TRBD1 covers 9 bases. V trimming: 0 bases; J trimming: 2 bases; junction bases outside the gene matches: 8. Germline CDR1 LGHNA, CDR2 YSLEER. The CDR3 contains 17 residues. CDR3 bases: TGCGCCAGCAGCCAAGATTCGGCAGGGACAGGGACCTACGAGCAGTACTTC. This encodes CASSQDSAGTGTYEQYF.

CDR3 coding DNA: TGTGCCAGCAGCTTTAGCGGGGGCCACACAGATACGCAGTATTTT. It codes for CASSFSGGHTDTQYF. This chain uses TRBV7-3 with TRBJ2-3, with 9 bases aligning to TRBD2. The CDR3 loop spans 15 amino acids. J gave up 2 bases and V 3 bases, and 3 bases lay outside the gene matches. Germline lookup yields CDR1 SGHTA and CDR2 FQGTGA.

The CDR3 protein is CASSAGETDTQYF. CDR3 coding DNA: TGTGCCAGCAGCGCGGGGGAAACAGATACGCAGTATTTT. This chain links TRBV13 with TRBJ2-3; 7 bases are shared with TRBD2. The CDR3 is 13 residues long. The trim removed 5 bases at V and 3 bases at J, leaving 2 bases unmatched. Per the germline V gene, CDR1 is PRHDT and CDR2 is FYEKMQ (reference sequence).

The chain recombines TRBV3-1 with TRBJ2-7; D ambiguous. The CDR3 runs 13 residues. CDR1 LGHDT and CDR2 YNNKEL come from the germline V gene (reference sequence). Trimming shortened V by 0 bases and J by 0 bases, and 3 bases separated the two germline ends. The CDR3 sequence: CASSQDFSYEQYF. The CDR3 nucleotides are TGTGCCAGCAGCCAAGACTTCTCCTACGAGCAGTACTTC.

This clonotype was detected once. The chain combines TRBV4-1 with TRBJ2-5; 9 nucleotides agree with TRBD2. V gave up 4 bases and J gave up 2 bases; unmatched junction bases: 8. Per the germline V gene, CDR1 is MGHRA and CDR2 is YSYEKL. The CDR3 runs 16 residues. Here the CDR3 reads CASSPTAGGPQETQYF. The CDR3 region has the DNA TGCGCCAGCAGCCCCACGGCGGGAGGGCCTCAAGAGACCCAGTACTTC.

This clonotype was seen a few times. This chain connects TRBV27 to TRBJ2-7; 7 bases are shared with TRBD2. The ends lost 5 bases at V and 2 bases at J; junction bases unmatched: 15. Germline CDR1 and CDR2: MNHEY and SMNVEV (reference sequence). The CDR3 totals 17 residues. DNA for the CDR3: TGTGCCAGCAGTGCTCTATGGGTTAGCGGGCTTCCCTACGAGCAGTACTTC. Translation: CASSALWVSGLPYEQYF.

Points on this clonotype: The germline gene is not matched at one end of the junction; a read error may be the cause. This sequence joins TRBV24-1 and TRBJ2-1; a possible D gene is TRBD1 (5 bases). The germline CDR1 and CDR2 sequences are KGHDR and SFDVKD. The CDR3 runs 12 residues. CDR3 DNA sequence: TGTGCCACCAGTGTACCAGGGAATGGGCAGTTCTTC. Translating gives CATSVPGNGQFF.

Note on this clonotype: Just one base apart from a much larger clone, this may be a read error. The chain is built from TRBV27 and TRBJ2-5, with D hard to call. Judging by the DNA end, TRBJ2-7 fits better; the J call may be wrong. This CDR3 region has 13 residues. CDR1 and CDR2 from the germline V gene are MNHEY and SMNVEV (reference sequence). The CDR3 is CASSFGSGYEQYF. CDR3 DNA sequence: TGTGCCAGCAGTTTTGGGTCGGGCTACGAGCAGTACTTC.

This clonotype was seen only once. The chain uses TRBV28 and TRBJ1-1, with TRBD1 matching over 7 bases. Germline V gene lookup returns CDR1 MDHEN and CDR2 SYDVKM. The CDR3 length is 15 residues. V shed 3 bases and J 5 bases; nucleotides not matched to a gene: 9. CDR3 nucleotides: TGTGCCAGCAGTTTCATTAAGGGGGCAGGGACTGAAGCTTTCTTT. Residues: CASSFIKGAGTEAFF.

The rearrangement uses TRBV24-1 and TRBJ2-5; a possible D gene is TRBD2 (7 bases). V was trimmed by 0 bases and J by 2 bases, leaving 18 bases between them. CDR1 KGHDR and CDR2 SFDVKD come from the germline V gene. This CDR3 is 18 amino acids long. CDR3 sequence reads: CATSDLQWEGEMQETQYF. In DNA form, the CDR3 reads TGTGCCACCAGTGATTTGCAGTGGGAGGGGGAAATGCAAGAGACCCAGTACTTC.

This clonotype turned up a few times. The rearrangement joins TRBV5-1 to TRBJ2-5, with a weak D call TRBD1 (6 bases). CDR3 length equals 17 residues. The V and J ends lost 0 bases and 0 bases respectively, with 15 bases between them. Germline CDR1 reads SGHRS; CDR2 reads YFSETQ. The CDR3, as DNA: TGCGCCAGCAGCTTGGCCCGAATTCGACAGGACCAAGAGACCCAGTACTTC. It is translated as CASSLARIRQDQETQYF. Variable domain in full (rest from reference TRBV5-1 and TRBJ2-5): KAGVTQTPRYLIKTRGQQVTLSCSPISGHRSVSWYQQTPGQGLQFLFEYFSETQRNKGNFPGRFSGRQFSNSRSEMNVSTLELGDSALYLCASSLARIRQDQETQYFGPGTRLLVL.

In DNA, the CDR3 is TGTGCCAGCAGCTTGAAAGGCCACGAGCAGTACTTC. Residues: CASSLKGHEQYF. The chain is built from TRBV5-5 and TRBJ2-7, with no clear D. CDR3 length equals 12 residues. Trimming cost V 1 base and J 5 bases, with 7 bases left between them. The germline V gene has CDR1 SGHKS and CDR2 YYEKEE (reference sequence).

The gene calls are TRBV29-1 and TRBJ1-2; weak D call: TRBD1 (5 bases). CDR3 length equals 13 residues. Germline CDR1 and CDR2: SQVTM and ANQGSEA. Trimming pared 4 bases from V and 4 bases from J, leaving 13 bases between. Here the CDR3 reads CSVVEAGLYGYTF. The CDR3 coding sequence is TGCAGCGTTGTGGAGGCGGGGCTCTATGGCTACACCTTC.